This note documents a single T cell receptor (beta chain) sequence. No cognate antigen has been identified for it. No per-base quality is available; no much larger clone lies one base away. The data are from a study of blood T cell repertoires in COVID-19 (dated by TCRdb to about 2020). Background for the entire study: Samples covering the acute and convalescent phases of COVID-19 were provided by collaborators in the United States, Italy and Spain. The prospective study material was composed of cDNA or gDNA derived from T cells, B-cell-depleted T cells, or PBMCs. Subjects who had been exposed to COVID-19, were actively infected with it, or had recovered from it provided the deeply sampled blood TCRbeta repertoires that made up the dataset. The repertoires were made available in a free public database intended to serve as a resource for research on the immune response to SARS-CoV-2. The samples were drawn from two sources: the first 160 participants of the ongoing ImmuneRACE study, and 1,200 or so subjects contributed by 6 global collaborators. A de-identified subject ID, COVID-19 status, age in years and sex were almost always included in the sample metadata. Where HLA class I and class II types were available, the types were taken from metadata supplied by the sample provider, not from assay-based typing.

The research as a whole found: The quantity of clinical and demographic metadata differed by source and by participant and was supplied without curation.

Spanning cysteine to phenylalanine, the CDR3 consists of 15 amino acids. Only the CDR3 portion is preserved as DNA: 45 bases, with reading frame beginning at the first base. Relative to germline, V is 6 bases shorter and J is 0 bases shorter, with 14 bases between their ends. Based on the germline V gene (reference sequence), the CDR1 and CDR2 sequences are MNHNY and SVGAGI. TCRbeta CDR3 regions were amplified from genomic DNA by means of the immunoSEQ Assay, a bias-controlled multiplex PCR. Under the source paper's analysis protocol: Nucleated cell counts per sample were estimated from amplification of reference gene primers within the assay. Sequence reads were collapsed and filtered to measure the absolute abundance of every unique TCRbeta CDR3 rearrangement. Productive Simpson clonality was computed per sample as the square root of Simpson's diversity index over productive rearrangements. TCRdb's version of the immuneACCESS table is confined to in-frame rearrangements and falls short of the full clone set. An unresolved V gene accounts for under half of the shortfall where checked; the remainder is of unknown origin. Clone size and the V and J calls come from that table; the DNA yielded D and trimming. The sample records approximately 300,000 clones, approximately 84% of which are singletons. The ten largest clones capture around 9.3% of the sample.

In the prospective study, participants were about 18 to 95 years old, resided in 20 to 30 geographic areas of the United States, and were enrolled through a virtual design. Cohort assignment in the prospective study relied on participant-reported clinical history from a screening survey and a study questionnaire. ImmuneRACE Cohort 3 recovered participants were defined by two consecutive negative NP/OP PCR tests, healthcare professional clearance, or symptom resolution. Each participant in the prospective study had whole blood, serum and a nasopharyngeal or oropharyngeal swab collected by mobile phlebotomists. Additional blood draws and questionnaires over a 2-month period could optionally be provided by prospective study participants. Prospective study blood samples were shipped either frozen or at room temperature before DNA extraction.

The sequence joins TRBV6-6 to TRBJ1-1, with the D gene not clear enough to name. The sequenced material came from PBMCs or T cells enriched from blood (not recorded which). The sequence was collected from a young woman who had recovered from COVID-19. The CDR3 here reads CASSPPGVLNTEAFF. Read as DNA, the sequence is TGTGCCAGCAGCCCCCCCGGGGTCCTGAACACTGAAGCTTTCTTT.